The sequence of this T cell receptor (beta chain) was determined in a study of human T cells and chemical hapten exposure. Study-wide findings and caveats: While controls formed fewer of them, expanded TCRs formed significantly more large CDR3 similarity clusters. Sensitizing to DPC left TCRs with a frequency above 1 in 1000 unaltered.

This clonotype has a handful of counts. Its specificity is unknown. Sample time point: patch test 3, about 24 weeks after DPC sensitization. Treatment reported: therapeutic diphenylcyclopropenone sensitization with weekly scalp DPC. Patch tests were applied only after blood draws. The study's library attached unique molecular identifiers to single cDNA molecules. One entry per CDR3 protein, called by TCRdb with MiXCR from the RACE reads. The sample includes roughly 50,000 distinct CDR3 sequences, more than 9.5% seen only once; the top ten take 16%. This CDR3 has 15 residues. CDR1 and CDR2 (germline): SGHDT, YYEEEE. V shed 2 bases, J shed 5 bases, and the junction held 6 bases outside the gene matches.

This specimen consisted of whole blood, obtained in connection with sensitization to the hapten diphenylcyclopropenone (DPC). This TCR derives from a woman between 40 and 50 years old with alopecia areata. Some clones in this sample may be carry-over from other donors' samples. V gene TRBV5-6 combines with J gene TRBJ1-4, with 7 nucleotides matching TRBD1. CDR3 sequence reads: CASSFRDSVNEKLFF. CDR3 DNA: TGTGCCAGCAGCTTCCGGGACAGCGTAAATGAAAAACTGTTTTTT.